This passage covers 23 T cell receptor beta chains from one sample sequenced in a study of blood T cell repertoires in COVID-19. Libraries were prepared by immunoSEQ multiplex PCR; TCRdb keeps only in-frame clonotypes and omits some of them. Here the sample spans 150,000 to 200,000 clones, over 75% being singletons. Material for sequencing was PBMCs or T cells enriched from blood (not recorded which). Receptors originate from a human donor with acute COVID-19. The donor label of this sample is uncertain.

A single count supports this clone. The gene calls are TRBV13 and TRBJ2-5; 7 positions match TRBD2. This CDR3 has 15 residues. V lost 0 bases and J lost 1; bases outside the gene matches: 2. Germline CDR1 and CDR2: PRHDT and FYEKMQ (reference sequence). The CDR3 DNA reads TGTGCCAGCAGCTTAGGCAGCGGGGCCCAAGAGACCCAGTACTTC. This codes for CASSLGSGAQETQYF.

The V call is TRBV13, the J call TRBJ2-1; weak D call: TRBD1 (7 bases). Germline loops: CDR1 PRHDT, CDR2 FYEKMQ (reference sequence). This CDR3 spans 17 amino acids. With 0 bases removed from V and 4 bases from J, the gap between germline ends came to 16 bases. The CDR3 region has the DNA TGTGCCAGCAGCTTAGGTAGGGGGCCGGGGGTATACAATGAGCAGTTCTTC. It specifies CASSLGRGPGVYNEQFF.

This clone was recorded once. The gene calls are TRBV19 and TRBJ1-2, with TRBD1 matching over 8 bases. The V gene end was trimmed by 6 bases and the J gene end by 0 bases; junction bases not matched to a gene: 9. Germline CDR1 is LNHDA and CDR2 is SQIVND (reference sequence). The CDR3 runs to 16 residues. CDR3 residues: CASSSLQGGPNYGYTF. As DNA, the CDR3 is TGTGCCAGTAGCTCTTTACAGGGGGGCCCTAACTATGGCTACACCTTC.

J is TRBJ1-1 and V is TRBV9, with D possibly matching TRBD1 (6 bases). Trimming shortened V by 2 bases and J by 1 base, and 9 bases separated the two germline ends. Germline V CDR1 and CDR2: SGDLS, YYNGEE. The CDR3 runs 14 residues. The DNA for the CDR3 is TGTGCCAGCAGCGTGGGGGCCGGGAACACTGAAGCTTTCTTT. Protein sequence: CASSVGAGNTEAFF.

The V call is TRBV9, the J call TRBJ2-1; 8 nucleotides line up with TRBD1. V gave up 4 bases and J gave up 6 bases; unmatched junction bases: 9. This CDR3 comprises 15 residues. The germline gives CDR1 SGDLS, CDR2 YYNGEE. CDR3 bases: TGTGCCAGCAGCACGCGACAGGGGAGTAGCAATGAGCAGTTCTTC. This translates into CASSTRQGSSNEQFF.

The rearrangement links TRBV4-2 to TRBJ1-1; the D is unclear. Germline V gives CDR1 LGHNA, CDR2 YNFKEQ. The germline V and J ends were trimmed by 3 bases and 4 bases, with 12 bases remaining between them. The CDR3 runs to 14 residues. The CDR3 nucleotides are TGTGCCAGCAGCCATATTGAAGTGAGCACTGAAGCTTTCTTT. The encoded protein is CASSHIEVSTEAFF.

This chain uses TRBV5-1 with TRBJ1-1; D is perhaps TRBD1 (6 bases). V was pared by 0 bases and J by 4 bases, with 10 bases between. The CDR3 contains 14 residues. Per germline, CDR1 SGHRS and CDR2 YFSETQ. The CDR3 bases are TGCGCCAGCAGCTTGGTTCAGGGGAGCACTGAAGCTTTCTTT. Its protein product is CASSLVQGSTEAFF.

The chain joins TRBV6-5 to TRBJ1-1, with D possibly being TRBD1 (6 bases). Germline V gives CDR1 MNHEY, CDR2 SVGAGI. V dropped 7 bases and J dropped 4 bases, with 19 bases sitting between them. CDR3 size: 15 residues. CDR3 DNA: TGTGCCAGCACCTTAGAAGGGGGAGGGGGCACTGAAGCTTTCTTT. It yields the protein CASTLEGGGGTEAFF.

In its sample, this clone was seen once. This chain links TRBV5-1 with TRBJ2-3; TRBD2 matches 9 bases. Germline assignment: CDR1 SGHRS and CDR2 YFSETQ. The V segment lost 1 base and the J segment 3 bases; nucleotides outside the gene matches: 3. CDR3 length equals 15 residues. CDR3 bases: TGCGCCAGCAGCTTGAAGCGGGGGGCAACAGATACGCAGTATTTT. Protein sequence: CASSLKRGATDTQYF.

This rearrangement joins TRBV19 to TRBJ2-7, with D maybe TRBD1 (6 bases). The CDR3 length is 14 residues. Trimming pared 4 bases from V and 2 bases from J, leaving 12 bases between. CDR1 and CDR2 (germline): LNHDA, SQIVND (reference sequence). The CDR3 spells CASSTPGATYEQYF. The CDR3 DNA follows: TGTGCCAGTAGTACCCCAGGGGCCACCTACGAGCAGTACTTC. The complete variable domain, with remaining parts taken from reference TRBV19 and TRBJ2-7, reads DGGITQSPKYLFRKEGQNVTLSCEQNLNHDAMYWYRQDPGQGLRLIYYSQIVNDFQKGDIAEGYSVSREKKESFPLTVTSAQKNPTAFYLCASSTPGATYEQYFGPGTRLTVT.

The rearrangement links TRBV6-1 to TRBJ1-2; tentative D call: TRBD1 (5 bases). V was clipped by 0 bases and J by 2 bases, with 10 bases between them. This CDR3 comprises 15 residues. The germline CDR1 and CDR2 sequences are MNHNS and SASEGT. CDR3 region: CASSEAMTENYGYTF. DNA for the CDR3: TGTGCCAGCAGTGAAGCGATGACAGAGAACTATGGCTACACCTTC.

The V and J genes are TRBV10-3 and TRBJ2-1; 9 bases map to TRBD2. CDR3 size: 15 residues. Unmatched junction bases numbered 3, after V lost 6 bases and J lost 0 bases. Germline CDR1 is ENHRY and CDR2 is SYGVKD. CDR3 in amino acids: CAIRSSGGSYNEQFF. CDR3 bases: TGTGCCATCAGGAGTAGCGGGGGCTCCTACAATGAGCAGTTCTTC.

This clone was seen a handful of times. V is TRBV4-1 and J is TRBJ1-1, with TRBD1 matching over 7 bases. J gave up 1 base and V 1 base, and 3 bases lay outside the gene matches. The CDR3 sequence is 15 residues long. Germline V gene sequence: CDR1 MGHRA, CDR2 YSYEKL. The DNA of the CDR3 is TGCGCCAGCAGCCAAGTGGGGACAGAGAACACTGAAGCTTTCTTT. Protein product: CASSQVGTENTEAFF.

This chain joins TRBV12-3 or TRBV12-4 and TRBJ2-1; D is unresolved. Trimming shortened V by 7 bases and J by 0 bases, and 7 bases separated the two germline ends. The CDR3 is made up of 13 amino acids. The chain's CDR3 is CASTPSSYNEQFF. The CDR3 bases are TGTGCCAGCACCCCCAGCTCCTACAATGAGCAGTTCTTC.

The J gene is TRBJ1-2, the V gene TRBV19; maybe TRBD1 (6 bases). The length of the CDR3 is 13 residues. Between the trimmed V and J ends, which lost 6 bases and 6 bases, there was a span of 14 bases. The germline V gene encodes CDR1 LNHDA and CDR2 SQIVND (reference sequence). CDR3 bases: TGTGCCAGTAGGATCCGGGGGGGCGATGGCTACACCTTC. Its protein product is CASRIRGGDGYTF. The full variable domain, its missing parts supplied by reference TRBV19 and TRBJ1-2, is DGGITQSPKYLFRKEGQNVTLSCEQNLNHDAMYWYRQDPGQGLRLIYYSQIVNDFQKGDIAEGYSVSREKKESFPLTVTSAQKNPTAFYLCASRIRGGDGYTFGSGTRLTVV.

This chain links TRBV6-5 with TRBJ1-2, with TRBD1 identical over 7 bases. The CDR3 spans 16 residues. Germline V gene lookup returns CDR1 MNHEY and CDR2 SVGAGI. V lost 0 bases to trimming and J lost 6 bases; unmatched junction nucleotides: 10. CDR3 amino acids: CASSYSLTGEGDGYTF. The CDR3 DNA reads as TGTGCCAGCAGTTACTCACTTACAGGGGAAGGTGATGGCTACACCTTC.

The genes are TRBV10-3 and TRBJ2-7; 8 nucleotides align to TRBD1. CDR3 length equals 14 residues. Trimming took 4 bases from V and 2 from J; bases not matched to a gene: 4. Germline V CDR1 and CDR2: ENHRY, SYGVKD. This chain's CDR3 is CAISVGTGAYEQYF. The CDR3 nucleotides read TGTGCCATCAGTGTGGGGACAGGAGCCTACGAGCAGTACTTC.

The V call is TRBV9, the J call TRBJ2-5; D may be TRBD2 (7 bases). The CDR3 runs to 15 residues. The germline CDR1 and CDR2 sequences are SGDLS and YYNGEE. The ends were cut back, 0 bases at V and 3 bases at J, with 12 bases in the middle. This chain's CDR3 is CASSVEGGGKETQYF. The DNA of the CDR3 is TGTGCCAGCAGCGTAGAAGGGGGAGGGAAAGAGACCCAGTACTTC.

DNA for the CDR3: TGCGCCAGCAGCCTCACGGTGTCGGGTGAAAAACTGTTTTTT. Translated: CASSLTVSGEKLFF. The genes are TRBV4-1 and TRBJ1-4; D gene uncertain. This CDR3 is 14 amino acids long. V shed 4 bases and J shed 7 bases, with 13 bases lying between them. Germline V CDR1 and CDR2: MGHRA, YSYEKL.

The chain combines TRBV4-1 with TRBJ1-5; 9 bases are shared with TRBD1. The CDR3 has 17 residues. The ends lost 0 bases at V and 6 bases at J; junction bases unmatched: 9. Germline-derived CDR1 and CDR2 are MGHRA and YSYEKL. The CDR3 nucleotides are TGCGCCAGCAGCCAAGATGCCGGGACAGGGAGTAGTCAGCCCCAGCATTTT. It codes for CASSQDAGTGSSQPQHF.

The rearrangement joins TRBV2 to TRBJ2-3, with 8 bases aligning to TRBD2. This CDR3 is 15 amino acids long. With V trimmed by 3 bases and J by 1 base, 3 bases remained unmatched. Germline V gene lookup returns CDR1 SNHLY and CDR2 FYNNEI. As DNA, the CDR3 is TGTGCCAGCAGTGATGGTAGCGGGGGCACAGATACGCAGTATTTT. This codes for CASSDGSGGTDTQYF. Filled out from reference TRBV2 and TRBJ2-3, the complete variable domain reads EPEVTQTPSHQVTQMGQEVILRCVPISNHLYFYWYRQILGQKVEFLVSFYNNEISEKSEIFDDQFSVERPDGSNFTLKIRSTKLEDSAMYFCASSDGSGGTDTQYFGPGTRLTVL.

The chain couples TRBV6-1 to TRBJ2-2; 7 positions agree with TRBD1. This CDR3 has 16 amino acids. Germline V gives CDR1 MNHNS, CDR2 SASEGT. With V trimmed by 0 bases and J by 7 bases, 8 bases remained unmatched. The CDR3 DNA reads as TGTGCCAGCAGTGAAGCCCCGACAGGGACGGGCGGGGAGCTGTTTTTT. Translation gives CASSEAPTGTGGELFF.

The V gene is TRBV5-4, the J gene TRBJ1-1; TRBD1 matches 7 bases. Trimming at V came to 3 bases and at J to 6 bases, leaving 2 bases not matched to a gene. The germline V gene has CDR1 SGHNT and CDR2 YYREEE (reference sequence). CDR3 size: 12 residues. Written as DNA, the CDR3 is TGTGCCAGCAGCTACGACAGGGCTGAAGCTTTCTTT. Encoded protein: CASSYDRAEAFF.